The rows below give T cell receptor beta chains drawn from one sample of a study of blood T cell repertoires in COVID-19. Assay used: immunoSEQ multiplex PCR; TCRdb lists only in-frame clones, some missing. Counted here are 300,000 to 400,000 clones, around nine tenths occurring once; the ten biggest clones make up roughly 6.6%. Sequencing input: peripheral blood. The receptor set was obtained from a woman in her sixties or seventies with COVID-19, enrolled during active disease. Each CDR3 is given with its conserved first and last residue. Each record gives: CDR3 protein, CDR3 DNA, J gene, V gene, CDR3 length, D gene. A D gene is named only where the DNA matches it firmly.

CASSASGELFF | TGTGCCAGCAGCGCGAGCGGGGAGCTGTTTTTT | TRBJ2-2 | TRBV11-2 | 11 | -
CASSSRGGQDTQYF | TGTGCCAGCAGCTCACGGGGGGGCCAAGATACGCAGTATTTT | TRBJ2-3 | TRBV7-2 | 14 | TRBD2
CASAGGNTDTQYF | TGTGCTAGTGCGGGGGGCAACACAGATACGCAGTATTTT | TRBJ2-3 | TRBV12-5 | 13 | -
CASSPGTVLRNEQFF | TGTGCCAGCAGTCCGGGGACAGTCCTGAGGAATGAGCAGTTCTTC | TRBJ2-1 | TRBV27 | 15 | TRBD1
CASSLGAGEAFF | TGTGCCAGCAGCCTAGGGGCAGGGGAAGCTTTCTTT | TRBJ1-1 | TRBV7-9 | 12 | -
CASSATLGQGRNIQYF | TGTGCCAGCAGCGCGACCCTGGGACAGGGGAGAAACATTCAGTACTTC | TRBJ2-4 | TRBV2 | 16 | TRBD1
CASSKAQGGYGYTF | TGCGCCAGCAGTAAGGCCCAGGGAGGTTACGGCTACACCTTC | TRBJ1-2 | TRBV10-2 | 14 | -
CAIQGGETQYF | TGTGCCATACAGGGTGGAGAGACCCAGTACTTC | TRBJ2-5 | TRBV10-3 | 11 | -
CASSLAASGGANDAPDTQYF | TGTGCCAGCAGCTTAGCGGCTAGCGGGGGGGCCAATGATGCGCCAGATACGCAGTATTTT | TRBJ2-3 | TRBV11-3 | 20 | TRBD2
CASSQDWPGTANYGYTF | TGCGCCAGCAGCCAAGATTGGCCCGGAACAGCAAACTATGGCTACACCTTC | TRBJ1-2 | TRBV4-1 | 17 | -
CSAQGLDEQFF | TGCAGTGCCCAGGGATTGGATGAGCAGTTCTTC | TRBJ2-1 | TRBV20-1 | 11 | -
CASSSGQNSNSPLHF | TGTGCCAGCAGCTCCGGACAGAATTCTAATTCACCCCTCCACTTT | TRBJ1-6 | TRBV7-3 | 15 | -
CASSLAGDPYQPQHF | TGCGCCAGCAGCTTGGCAGGGGACCCCTATCAGCCCCAGCATTTT | TRBJ1-5 | TRBV5-1 | 15 | -
CAISGGPYTDTQYF | TGTGCCATCAGCGGGGGGCCTTACACAGATACGCAGTATTTT | TRBJ2-3 | TRBV10-3 | 14 | -
CASSFLGHRDPTEQYF | TGTGCCAGCAGCTTCTTGGGTCACAGGGACCCTACGGAGCAGTACTTC | TRBJ2-7 | TRBV11-2 | 16 | -